The 23 T cell receptor beta chains listed next were all sequenced from one sample in a study of blood T cell repertoires in COVID-19. Clones were read by immunoSEQ multiplex PCR, and TCRdb kept only the in-frame ones, dropping some. The table lists some 300,000 clones, nearly 90% of them singletons, with 2.5% to 3.5% in the top ten. The specimen sequenced was PBMCs or T cells enriched from blood (not recorded which). The source of these receptors is a woman aged 45-65 years who had been exposed to COVID-19.

This clone was seen more than once but under ten times. V and J are TRBV12-5 and TRBJ1-1; 9 positions match TRBD1. This CDR3 is built from 15 residues. Germline lookup yields CDR1 LGHNT and CDR2 FRNRAP. V gave up 2 bases and J gave up 2 bases; unmatched junction bases: 3. CDR3 sequence reads: CASGLSDRGNTEAFF. The CDR3 DNA follows: TGTGCTAGTGGTTTGTCGGACAGGGGAAACACTGAAGCTTTCTTT.

The rearrangement joins TRBV6-5 to TRBJ2-7; TRBD2 might be the D (5 bases). Germline V gene sequence: CDR1 MNHEY, CDR2 SVGAGI. The CDR3 is made up of 13 amino acids. The V and J ends lost 7 bases and 5 bases respectively, with 15 bases between them. The CDR3 DNA sequence: TGTGCCAGCATCGGACTGGGTAGGAACGAGCAGTACTTC. Its protein is CASIGLGRNEQYF.

The chain is built from TRBV30 and TRBJ2-6, with a tentative D call TRBD2 (6 bases). CDR1 is GTSNPN, CDR2 SVGIG, per germline (reference sequence). This CDR3 comprises 14 residues. V gave up 7 bases and J gave up 3 bases, with 13 bases separating them. The CDR3 loop reads CAFPSGSGANVLTF. The CDR3, as DNA: TGTGCCTTCCCCTCCGGGAGTGGGGCCAACGTCCTGACTTTC.

The chain is built from TRBV4-2 and TRBJ2-7; 8 bases line up with TRBD1. The length of the CDR3 is 13 residues. The V gene's germline CDR1 is LGHNA and CDR2 YNFKEQ. V shed 3 bases, J shed 7 bases, and the junction held 5 bases outside the gene matches. CDR3 in amino acids: CASSQQGAGEQYF. CDR3 nucleotide sequence: TGTGCCAGCAGCCAGCAGGGGGCGGGTGAGCAGTACTTC.

This chain joins TRBV5-6 and TRBJ1-1, with D unresolved. Looked up from germline, CDR1 is SGHDT and CDR2 is YYEEEE. Trimming took 5 bases from V and 6 from J, leaving 14 bases between them. The CDR3 loop spans 13 amino acids. The CDR3 loop reads CASRVAQAPEAFF. CDR3 bases: TGTGCCAGCAGGGTTGCGCAGGCCCCTGAAGCTTTCTTT.

The rearrangement uses TRBV19 and TRBJ1-3; TRBD1 matches at 9 bases. Germline V gene lookup returns CDR1 LNHDA and CDR2 SQIVND (reference sequence). The CDR3 loop spans 15 amino acids. The V gene end was trimmed by 7 bases and the J gene end by 2 bases; junction bases not matched to a gene: 6. CDR3: CASTPTGGAGNTIYF. The CDR3, as DNA: TGTGCCAGTACCCCGACAGGGGGTGCTGGAAACACCATATATTTT.

This chain uses TRBV5-6 with TRBJ1-5; TRBD1 aligns across 8 bases. The CDR3 spans 15 residues. Germline CDR1 SGHDT, CDR2 YYEEEE. V lost 0 bases to trimming and J lost 1 base; unmatched junction nucleotides: 0. Here the CDR3 reads CASSLGTGSNQPQHF. CDR3 in DNA: TGTGCCAGCAGCTTGGGGACAGGGAGCAATCAGCCCCAGCATTTT.

The genes are TRBV18 and TRBJ2-2; TRBD2 matches 7 bases. V trimming: 4 bases; J trimming: 1 base; junction bases outside the gene matches: 9. Germline V CDR1 and CDR2: KGHSH, LQKENI. This CDR3 contains 17 residues. In nucleotides, the CDR3 is TGTGCCAGCTCACAACACCGACTAGCCCTGAACACCGGGGAGCTGTTTTTT. The encoded protein is CASSQHRLALNTGELFF.

The chain uses TRBV5-4 and TRBJ1-5; the D gene is possibly TRBD1 (5 bases). V shed 1 base and J shed 5 bases, with 13 bases lying between them. The CDR3 has 15 amino acids. Germline V gives CDR1 SGHNT, CDR2 YYREEE (reference sequence). The CDR3 here is CASSLRDREYQPQHF. CDR3 nucleotide sequence: TGTGCCAGCAGCTTGAGAGACAGAGAGTATCAGCCCCAGCATTTT.

The CDR3 DNA reads TGTGCCAGCAGCTTAGCCTACTCCGGGGGAAACACTGAAGCTTTCTTT. It yields the protein CASSLAYSGGNTEAFF. The rearrangement uses TRBV7-9 and TRBJ1-1; D is possibly TRBD1 (5 bases). From germline, CDR1 is SEHNR and CDR2 FQNEAQ (reference sequence). The CDR3 loop spans 16 amino acids. Trimming removed 0 bases from V and 2 bases from J, with 13 bases in between.

The chain uses TRBV28 and TRBJ2-5; maybe TRBD1 (5 bases). CDR1 MDHEN and CDR2 SYDVKM come from the germline V gene. This CDR3 is built from 14 residues. V shed 2 bases and J shed 0 bases, with 7 bases lying between them. The CDR3 bases are TGTGCCAGCAGTTTAAACAGGTACCAAGAGACCCAGTACTTC. Its translation: CASSLNRYQETQYF.

The chain joins TRBV4-1 to TRBJ1-2; D not certain. The CDR3 extends over 11 amino acids. Germline values: CDR1 MGHRA, CDR2 YSYEKL. V gave up 0 bases and J gave up 10 bases, with 6 bases separating them. The CDR3: CASSQDGHYTF. As DNA, the CDR3 is TGCGCCAGCAGCCAAGATGGCCACTACACCTTC.

This clone showed up just once. The V call is TRBV30, the J call TRBJ2-2; TRBD2 might be the D (6 bases). CDR1 is GTSNPN and CDR2 is SVGIG in the germline V gene (reference sequence). There are 15 residues in the CDR3. V was trimmed by 3 bases and J by 6 bases, leaving 17 bases between them. The CDR3 DNA reads TGTGCCTGGAGCACGGGGGTCAGCGGCGCCGGGGAGCTGTTTTTT. It specifies CAWSTGVSGAGELFF.

This clone is a singleton in its sample. The chain joins TRBV27 to TRBJ2-7, with TRBD1 identical over 9 bases. Germline assignment: CDR1 MNHEY and CDR2 SMNVEV (reference sequence). The CDR3 contains 11 residues. The junction had 2 bases not matched to a gene; V was cut back by 8 bases and J by 6 bases. CDR3 DNA sequence: TGTGCCAGCTCGACAGGGGGCGAGCAGTACTTC. As protein: CASSTGGEQYF.

This clone was picked up one time. The chain uses TRBV11-2 and TRBJ1-5, with a tentative D call TRBD1 (5 bases). The germline V gene has CDR1 SGHAT and CDR2 FQNNGV. The CDR3 has 16 amino acids. Deletions cut 0 bases from V and 0 bases from J, with 9 bases between. In nucleotides, the CDR3 is TGTGCCAGCAGCTTAGAAGGCGGACATAGCAATCAGCCCCAGCATTTT. Residues: CASSLEGGHSNQPQHF.

This clone was detected a few times. J is TRBJ1-2 and V is TRBV5-6, with D tentatively TRBD1 (6 bases). Trimming shortened V by 3 bases and J by 6 bases, and 18 bases separated the two germline ends. CDR1 and CDR2 (germline): SGHDT, YYEEEE. The CDR3 has 15 amino acids. Here the CDR3 DNA reads TGTGCCAGCAGCTCGCCCGGGGGGCGCTTGAATGGCTACACCTTC. Its translation is CASSSPGGRLNGYTF. Full variable domain (rest looked up from reference TRBV5-6 and TRBJ1-2): DAGVTQSPTHLIKTRGQQVTLRCSPKSGHDTVSWYQQALGQGPQFIFQYYEEEERQRGNFPDRFSGHQFPNYSSELNVNALLLGDSALYLCASSSPGGRLNGYTFGSGTRLTVV.

The table lists this clone with a few counts. This chain links TRBV9 with TRBJ2-1; possibly TRBD2 for D (6 bases). The germline V gene encodes CDR1 SGDLS and CDR2 YYNGEE. CDR3 length: 14 amino acids. The V gene lost 2 bases and the J gene lost 9 bases, with 15 bases spanning the gap. CDR3 nucleotide sequence: TGTGCCAGCAGCGTCGAACAGGAGGGGATTGAGCAGTTCTTC. As protein: CASSVEQEGIEQFF.

The chain couples TRBV28 to TRBJ1-2; D is unclear. CDR1 and CDR2 from the germline V gene are MDHEN and SYDVKM. V was clipped by 6 bases and J by 5 bases, with 13 bases between them. The CDR3 covers 13 residues. The CDR3 here is CASSREGLYGYTF. Here the CDR3 DNA reads TGTGCCAGCAGCCGAGAGGGTTTGTATGGCTACACCTTC.

The chain combines TRBV20-1 with TRBJ2-3, with TRBD1 matching over 7 bases. The CDR3 covers 15 residues. Germline V CDR1 and CDR2: DFQATT, SNEGSKA (reference sequence). V dropped 3 bases and J dropped 4; count of bases not matched to a gene: 10. The CDR3 reads CSASPEQGQPDTQYF. The DNA of the CDR3 is TGCAGTGCTAGTCCCGAACAGGGGCAACCAGATACGCAGTATTTT.

The chain carries TRBV14 and TRBJ2-3; D ambiguous. V was shortened by 1 base and J by 8 bases, with 16 bases between the two germline ends. Per the germline V gene, CDR1 is SGHDN and CDR2 is FVKESK. The CDR3 is made up of 15 amino acids. CDR3 amino acids: CASSQGGAGRATQYF. The CDR3 DNA is TGTGCCAGCAGCCAAGGAGGAGCCGGTCGCGCTACGCAGTATTTT.

This clone was detected only once. This chain links TRBV5-8 with TRBJ2-1, with a tentative D call TRBD1 (6 bases). Trimming left V 3 bases short and J 2 bases short, with 9 bases between. Germline CDR1 and CDR2: SGHTS and YDEGEE. The length of the CDR3 is 14 residues. Here the CDR3 reads CASSSRTAYNEQFF. As DNA, the CDR3 is TGTGCCAGCAGCTCGCGGACAGCCTACAATGAGCAGTTCTTC.

V is TRBV5-1 and J is TRBJ2-3; 13 bases match TRBD2. Germline V gives CDR1 SGHRS, CDR2 YFSETQ. The CDR3 runs 17 residues. Trimming removed 2 bases from V and 2 bases from J; junction bases left unmatched: 5. In DNA, the CDR3 is TGCGCCAGCAGCTTTGGGGGACTAGCGGGAATCACAGATACGCAGTATTTT. Translating it yields CASSFGGLAGITDTQYF.

The chain employs TRBV28 and TRBJ1-4; perhaps TRBD1 as D (5 bases). CDR3 length: 16 amino acids. From germline, CDR1 is MDHEN and CDR2 SYDVKM. V lost 3 bases to trimming and J lost 8 bases, with 19 bases between them. The CDR3 nucleotides read TGTGCCAGCAGTTTGCCCCTGGGCAGGGCAGGAGAAAAACTGTTTTTT. This encodes CASSLPLGRAGEKLFF.